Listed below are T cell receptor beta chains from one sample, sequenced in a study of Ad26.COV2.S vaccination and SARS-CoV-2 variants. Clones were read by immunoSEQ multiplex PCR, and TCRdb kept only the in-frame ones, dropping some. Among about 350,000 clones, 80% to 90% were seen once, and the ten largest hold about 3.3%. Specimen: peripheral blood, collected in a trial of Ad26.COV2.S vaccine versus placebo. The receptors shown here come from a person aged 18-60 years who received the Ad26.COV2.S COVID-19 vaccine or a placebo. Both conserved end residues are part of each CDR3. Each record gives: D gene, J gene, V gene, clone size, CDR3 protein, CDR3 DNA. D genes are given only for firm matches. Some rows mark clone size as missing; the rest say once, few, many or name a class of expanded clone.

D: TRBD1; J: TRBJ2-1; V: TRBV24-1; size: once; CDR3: CATSDSTGNEQFF; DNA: TGTGCCACCAGTGACTCGACAGGGAATGAGCAGTTCTTC
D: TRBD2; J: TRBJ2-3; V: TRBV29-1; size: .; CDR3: CSVGRSSGSSTDTQYF; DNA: TGCAGCGTTGGGCGATCTAGCGGCTCAAGCACAGATACGCAGTATTTT
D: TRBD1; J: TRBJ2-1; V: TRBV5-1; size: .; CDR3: CASSFNPGTGGHEQFF; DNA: TGCGCCAGCAGCTTCAACCCCGGGACAGGGGGCCATGAGCAGTTCTTC
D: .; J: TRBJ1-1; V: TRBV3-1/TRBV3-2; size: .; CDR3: CASSQTWSNTEAFF; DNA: TGTGCCAGCAGCCAAACTTGGTCCAACACTGAAGCTTTCTTT
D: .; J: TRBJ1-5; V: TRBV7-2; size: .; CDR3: CASSLVRGDQPQHF; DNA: TGTGCCAGCAGCTTAGTCAGAGGGGATCAGCCCCAGCATTTT
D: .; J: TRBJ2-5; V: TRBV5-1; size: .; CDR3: CASSSRGPQETQYF; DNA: TGCGCCAGCAGCTCCCGGGGACCCCAAGAGACCCAGTACTTC
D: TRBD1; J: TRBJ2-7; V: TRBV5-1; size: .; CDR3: CASSSGQNYEQYF; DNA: TGCGCCAGCAGCTCGGGACAGAACTACGAGCAGTACTTC
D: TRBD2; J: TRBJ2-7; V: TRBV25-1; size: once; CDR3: CASSETAQREMSCEQYF; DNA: TGTGCCAGCAGTGAGACGGCCCAGCGGGAGATGAGTTGCGAGCAGTACTTC
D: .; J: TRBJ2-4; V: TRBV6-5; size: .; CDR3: CASSQTGGSKNIQYF; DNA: TGTGCCAGCAGTCAAACTGGGGGGAGCAAAAACATTCAGTACTTC
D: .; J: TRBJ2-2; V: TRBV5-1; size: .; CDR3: CASSLDRSITGELFF; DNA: TGCGCCAGCAGCTTGGACAGATCTATCACCGGGGAGCTGTTTTTT
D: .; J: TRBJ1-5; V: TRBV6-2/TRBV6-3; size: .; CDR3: CASSDTRISPQHF; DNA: TGTGCCAGCAGCGACACCCGAATCAGCCCCCAGCATTTT
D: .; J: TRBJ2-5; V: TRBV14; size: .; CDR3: CASSHRSTTGGPRETQYF; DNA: TGTGCCAGCAGCCACCGGAGCACGACGGGGGGCCCTCGGGAGACCCAGTACTTC
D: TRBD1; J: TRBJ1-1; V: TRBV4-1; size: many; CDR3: CASSQTRDRKSGAFF; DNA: TGCGCCAGCAGCCAAACCCGGGACAGAAAATCTGGAGCTTTCTTT
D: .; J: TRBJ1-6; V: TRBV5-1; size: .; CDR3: CASSLGGALYNSPLHF; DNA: TGCGCCAGCAGCTTAGGGGGTGCGCTCTATAATTCACCCCTCCACTTT
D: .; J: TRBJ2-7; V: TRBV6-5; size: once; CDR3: CASRRSYEQYF; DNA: TGTGCCAGCAGGCGCTCCTACGAGCAGTACTTC
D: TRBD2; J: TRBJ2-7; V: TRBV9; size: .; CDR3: CASSPGGVALEVQYF; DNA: TGTGCCAGCAGCCCCGGGGGGGTGGCCCTCGAAGTGCAGTACTTC
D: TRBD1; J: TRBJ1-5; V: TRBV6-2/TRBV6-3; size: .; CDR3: CASSSMQGAGNQPQHF; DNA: TGTGCCAGCAGTTCCATGCAGGGGGCTGGCAATCAGCCCCAGCATTTT
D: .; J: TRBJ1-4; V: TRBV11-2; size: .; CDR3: CASSLDGSTNEKLFF; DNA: TGTGCCAGCAGCTTAGATGGGAGTACTAATGAAAAACTGTTTTTT
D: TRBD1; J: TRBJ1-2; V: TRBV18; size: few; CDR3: CASSPSIGSGQGAGSYGYTF; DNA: TGTGCCAGCTCACCATCGATCGGATCGGGACAGGGGGCAGGTAGCTATGGCTACACCTTC
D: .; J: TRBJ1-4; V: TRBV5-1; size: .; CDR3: CASSYDRNNEKLFF; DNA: TGCGCCAGCAGCTACGACAGGAATAATGAAAAACTGTTTTTT
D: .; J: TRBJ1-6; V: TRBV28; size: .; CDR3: CASSLIPGGANSPLHF; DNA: TGTGCCAGCAGTTTAATCCCCGGGGGTGCTAATTCACCCCTCCACTTT
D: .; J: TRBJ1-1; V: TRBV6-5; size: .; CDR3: CASSYSVLNTEAFF; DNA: TGTGCCAGCAGTTACTCGGTATTGAACACTGAAGCTTTCTTT
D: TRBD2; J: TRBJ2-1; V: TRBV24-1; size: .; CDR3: CATSDSGLAGGNNEQFF; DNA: TGTGCCACCAGTGATTCCGGACTAGCGGGAGGAAATAATGAGCAGTTCTTC
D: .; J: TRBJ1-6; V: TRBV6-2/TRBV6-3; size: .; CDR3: CASSPGTSNSPLHF; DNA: TGTGCCAGCAGTCCCGGGACTTCCAATTCACCCCTCCACTTT
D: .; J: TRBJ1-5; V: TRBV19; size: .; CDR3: CASSRPRDENQPQHF; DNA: TGTGCCAGTAGTAGGCCCAGGGATGAGAATCAGCCCCAGCATTTT
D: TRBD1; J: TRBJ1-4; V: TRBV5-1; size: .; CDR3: CASSLFGTGGEKLFF; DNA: TGCGCCAGCAGCTTGTTCGGGACAGGGGGTGAAAAACTGTTTTTT
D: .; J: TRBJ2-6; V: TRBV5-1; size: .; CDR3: CASSLTVISGANVLTF; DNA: TGCGCCAGCAGCTTGACAGTTATATCTGGGGCCAACGTCCTGACTTTC
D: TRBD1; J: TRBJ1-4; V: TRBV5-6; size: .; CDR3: CASSLPGTGVRGNEKLFF; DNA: TGTGCCAGCAGCTTGCCCGGGACAGGGGTTCGGGGTAATGAAAAACTGTTTTTT
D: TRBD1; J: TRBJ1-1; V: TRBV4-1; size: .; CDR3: CASSQVRTGGALGAFF; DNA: TGCGCCAGCAGCCAAGTTAGGACAGGCGGTGCTCTTGGAGCTTTCTTT
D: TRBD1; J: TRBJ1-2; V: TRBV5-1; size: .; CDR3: CASSPPGQGNGYTF; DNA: TGCGCCAGCAGCCCACCGGGACAGGGAAATGGCTACACCTTC
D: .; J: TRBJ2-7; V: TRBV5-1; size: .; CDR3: CASGRAVSYEQYF; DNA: TGCGCCAGTGGCCGGGCGGTCTCCTACGAGCAGTACTTC
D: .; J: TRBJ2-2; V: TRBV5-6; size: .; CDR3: CASSLVHGRSSTGELFF; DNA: TGTGCCAGCAGCTTGGTTCATGGACGCTCGAGCACCGGGGAGCTGTTTTTT
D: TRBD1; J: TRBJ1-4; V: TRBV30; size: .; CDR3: CAWSGLTGGTNEKLFF; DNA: TGTGCCTGGAGCGGACTGACAGGGGGAACTAATGAAAAACTGTTTTTT
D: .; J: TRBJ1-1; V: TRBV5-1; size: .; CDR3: CASSLGRPLGNTEAFF; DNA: TGCGCCAGCAGCCTCGGACGCCCCCTTGGGAACACTGAAGCTTTCTTT
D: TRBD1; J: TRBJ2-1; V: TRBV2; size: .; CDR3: CASTKQDRGLSNEQFF; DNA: TGTGCCAGCACCAAACAGGACAGGGGGCTTAGCAATGAGCAGTTCTTC